The rows below give T cell receptor beta chains drawn from one sample of a study of cytomegalovirus exposure and HLA in healthy donors. Sequencing was performed with immunoSEQ multiplex PCR; in TCRdb, only in-frame clones are kept and a portion is missing. The sample has 150,000 to 200,000 clones, more than 65% seen once; the top ten hold about 5.6%. The sequencing input was PBMCs. The receptors come from a woman aged 25 to 39 in good health and CMV-seropositive. Both conserved end residues are part of each CDR3. Fields, in order: CDR3 length, V gene, J gene, clone size, D gene, CDR3 protein, CDR3 DNA. A D gene is named only where the DNA matches it firmly. The size entry is marked missing in some rows and otherwise reads once, few, many or a size class.

14	TRBV28	TRBJ2-7	-	-	CASSPTGNFYEQYF	TGTGCCAGCAGCCCGACAGGAAACTTCTACGAGCAGTACTTC
15	TRBV7-6	TRBJ2-5	-	TRBD1	CASSTGQGGQETQYF	TGTGCCAGCAGCACAGGACAGGGTGGGCAAGAGACCCAGTACTTC
14	TRBV19	TRBJ2-1	-	TRBD2	CASSIGLAGDEQFF	TGTGCCAGTAGTATAGGACTAGCGGGAGATGAGCAGTTCTTC
16	TRBV28	TRBJ1-4	-	TRBD1	CASSSITGTGAEKLFF	TGTGCCAGCAGTTCAATTACCGGGACAGGGGCTGAAAAACTGTTTTTT
14	TRBV29-1	TRBJ2-6	-	TRBD1	CSVTRGTGANVLTF	TGCAGCGTTACCAGGGGGACAGGGGCCAACGTCCTGACTTTC
14	TRBV6-1	TRBJ2-1	-	TRBD2	CASSRWGGLPEQFF	TGTGCCAGCTCAAGATGGGGGGGTCTCCCTGAGCAGTTCTTC
13	TRBV4-1	TRBJ1-1	few	TRBD1	CASNRGMNTEAFF	TGCGCCAGCAACAGGGGCATGAACACTGAAGCTTTCTTT
18	TRBV4-2	TRBJ2-5	-	TRBD1	CASSQDTPGQGARETQYF	TGTGCCAGCAGCCAAGATACCCCGGGACAGGGGGCTCGAGAGACCCAGTACTTC
15	TRBV7-8	TRBJ2-5	-	-	CASSLAEPERETQYF	TGTGCCAGCAGCTTAGCAGAACCGGAGAGAGAGACCCAGTACTTC
14	TRBV6-1	TRBJ2-5	-	-	CASSEAGSEETQYF	TGTGCCAGCAGTGAGGCGGGTTCCGAAGAGACCCAGTACTTC
12	TRBV6-5	TRBJ2-7	many	-	CASRTSSHEQYF	TGTGCCAGCAGAACTAGCAGCCACGAGCAGTACTTC
15	TRBV15	TRBJ1-5	-	TRBD1	CATSSWGQGIQPQHF	TGTGCCACCAGCAGTTGGGGACAGGGGATTCAGCCCCAGCATTTT
18	TRBV7-3	TRBJ1-2	-	-	CASSSSPVDTLINYGYTF	TGTGCCAGCAGCTCATCCCCCGTTGACACTCTCATTAACTATGGCTACACCTTC
14	TRBV7-3	TRBJ1-2	-	-	CASSISGGNYGYTF	TGTGCCAGCAGCATAAGCGGAGGAAACTATGGCTACACCTTC
15	TRBV19	TRBJ2-1	-	-	CASSWAAGRGNEQFF	TGTGCCAGTAGTTGGGCGGCGGGAAGGGGCAATGAGCAGTTCTTC
15	TRBV5-1	TRBJ1-3	-	TRBD1	CASSLGTGAGNTIYF	TGCGCCAGCAGCTTGGGGACAGGGGCTGGAAACACCATATATTTT
12	TRBV4-3	TRBJ1-4	few	-	CASSQDGEKLFF	TGCGCCAGCAGCCAAGATGGAGAGAAACTGTTTTTT
14	TRBV2	TRBJ2-2	-	-	CASSREKNTGELFF	TGTGCCAGCAGCCGGGAGAAGAACACCGGGGAGCTGTTTTTT
14	TRBV10-3	TRBJ1-2	-	TRBD1	CASQAGQGILGYTF	TGTGCCTCGCAGGCGGGACAGGGAATTCTCGGCTACACCTTC
14	TRBV5-1	TRBJ2-5	-	TRBD2	CASNNRGGAETQYF	TGCGCCAGCAATAATCGCGGGGGGGCAGAGACCCAGTACTTC
16	TRBV7-2	TRBJ2-5	-	TRBD2	CASSPLAGAIQETQYF	TGTGCCAGCAGCCCCCTAGCGGGGGCAATACAAGAGACCCAGTACTTC
12	TRBV9	TRBJ1-2	once	TRBD1	CASSGDRAGYTF	TGTGCCAGCAGCGGCGACAGGGCTGGCTACACCTTC
12	TRBV10-2	TRBJ1-3	-	TRBD1	CASGTARNTIYF	TGCGCCAGTGGGACAGCGAGAAACACCATATATTTT
16	TRBV5-1	TRBJ2-2	-	TRBD1	CASSFQPGQVTGELFF	TGCGCCAGCAGCTTTCAACCGGGACAGGTCACCGGGGAGCTGTTTTTT
17	TRBV7-9	TRBJ2-2	-	TRBD1	CASSSLRTGTNTGELFF	TGTGCCAGCAGCTCTCTCCGGACAGGGACGAACACCGGGGAGCTGTTTTTT
11	TRBV6-5	TRBJ2-5	-	-	CASSQQETQYF	TGTGCCAGCAGTCAACAAGAGACCCAGTACTTC
16	TRBV10-3	TRBJ2-3	-	-	CAISDPPSKSADTQYF	TGTGCCATCAGTGATCCCCCTAGCAAGAGTGCAGATACGCAGTATTTT
19	TRBV19	TRBJ1-2	-	TRBD1	CASSKTTGVSGATSYGYTF	TGTGCCAGTAGTAAGACGACAGGGGTCAGTGGGGCGACCTCCTATGGCTACACCTTC
15	TRBV19	TRBJ1-5	once	-	CASSIEVQVQQPQHF	TGTGCCAGTAGTATAGAGGTGCAGGTCCAACAGCCCCAGCATTTT
16	TRBV5-5	TRBJ2-1	-	-	CASSWTTGEWAGEQFF	TGTGCCAGCAGCTGGACCACAGGGGAGTGGGCGGGAGAGCAGTTCTTC
15	TRBV2	TRBJ2-7	-	TRBD1	CASRYQGAVTYEQYF	TGTGCCAGCAGGTATCAGGGGGCCGTAACCTACGAGCAGTACTTC
11	TRBV6-5	TRBJ2-7	-	-	CASSGLYEQYF	TGTGCCAGCAGTGGACTCTACGAGCAGTACTTC
14	TRBV6-5	TRBJ2-7	-	TRBD1	CASRPRDSTYEQYF	TGTGCCAGCAGACCCCGGGACAGTACCTACGAGCAGTACTTC
13	TRBV5-1	TRBJ2-3	once	-	CASRVRVIDTQYF	TGCGCCAGCAGGGTCAGGGTGATAGATACGCAGTATTTT
13	TRBV9	TRBJ2-2	-	-	CASSARSTGELFF	TGTGCCAGCAGCGCCAGAAGCACCGGGGAGCTGTTTTTT
12	TRBV29-1	TRBJ2-7	-	-	CSARTASYEQYF	TGCAGCGCAAGGACAGCTTCCTACGAGCAGTACTTC
14	TRBV9	TRBJ1-2	-	-	CASRPGGETSGYTF	TGTGCCAGCAGGCCGGGCGGGGAGACTAGTGGCTACACCTTC
14	TRBV2	TRBJ2-2	once	TRBD1	CASSGTGSGGELFF	TGTGCCAGTTCCGGGACAGGGAGTGGCGGGGAGCTGTTTTTT
15	TRBV6-6	TRBJ1-1	-	TRBD1	CASSRDSSPYTEAFF	TGTGCCAGCAGCCGGGACAGTTCGCCCTACACTGAAGCTTTCTTT
17	TRBV19	TRBJ2-1	-	-	CASSIIMGGQNYNEQFF	TGTGCCAGTAGTATAATTATGGGCGGGCAAAACTACAATGAGCAGTTCTTC
13	TRBV2	TRBJ2-3	few	-	CASSSRNTDTQYF	TGTGCCAGTTCTTCCAGAAACACAGATACGCAGTATTTT
13	TRBV2	TRBJ1-6	-	TRBD1	CASSLDRDSPLHF	TGTGCCAGCAGCCTAGACAGGGATTCACCCCTCCACTTT
15	TRBV7-2	TRBJ2-1	few	-	CASSPRLGSDSEQFF	TGTGCCAGCAGCCCCCGGTTGGGCAGTGATTCGGAGCAGTTCTTC
13	TRBV6-1	TRBJ1-2	few	-	CASSEGGGSGYTF	TGTGCCAGCAGTGAAGGTGGCGGGAGCGGCTACACCTTC
18	TRBV7-9	TRBJ2-2	-	TRBD2	CATSGTSGRTANTGELFF	TGTGCCACTTCCGGGACTAGCGGGAGGACAGCGAACACCGGGGAGCTGTTTTTT
20	TRBV4-2	TRBJ2-5	-	TRBD2	CASSQDPIGVAGGRIGTQYF	TGTGCCAGCAGCCAAGACCCGATCGGGGTAGCGGGGGGGCGGATTGGGACCCAGTACTTC
13	TRBV19	TRBJ1-1	-	-	CASSIGGNTEAFF	TGTGCCAGTAGTATCGGCGGGAACACTGAAGCTTTCTTT
12	TRBV7-9	TRBJ2-7	few	-	CASSSSGYEQYF	TGTGCCAGCAGCTCCTCAGGGTACGAGCAGTACTTC
14	TRBV6-5	TRBJ2-2	-	-	CASSYSSYTGELFF	TGTGCCAGCAGTTACTCGAGCTACACCGGGGAGCTGTTTTTT
14	TRBV2	TRBJ1-1	-	-	CASSEEKMNTEAFF	TGTGCCAGCAGTGAGGAGAAAATGAACACTGAAGCTTTCTTT
16	TRBV10-3	TRBJ2-2	-	TRBD1	CAISGTGTENTGELFF	TGTGCCATCAGTGGAACCGGGACAGAGAACACCGGGGAGCTGTTTTTT
14	TRBV7-3	TRBJ1-1	-	-	CASSLQGQNTEAFF	TGTGCCAGCAGCTTACAGGGCCAGAACACTGAAGCTTTCTTT
12	TRBV5-6	TRBJ2-7	few	-	CASSLPNYEQYF	TGTGCCAGCAGCTTGCCCAACTACGAGCAGTACTTC
14	TRBV7-2	TRBJ2-7	-	-	CASSLRGSGYEQYF	TGTGCCAGCAGCTTAAGAGGGTCAGGCTACGAGCAGTACTTC
18	TRBV29-1	TRBJ1-1	-	TRBD1	CSVSGTGRAGGRNTEAFF	TGCAGCGTCTCCGGGACAGGGCGAGCAGGGGGGAGGAACACTGAAGCTTTCTTT
13	TRBV14	TRBJ1-2	once	TRBD1	CASSQGRGVGYTF	TGTGCCAGCAGCCAAGGCAGGGGGGTTGGCTACACCTTC
12	TRBV27	TRBJ2-7	-	-	CASSPNSYEQYF	TGTGCCAGCAGTCCCAACTCCTACGAGCAGTACTTC